The 16 T cell receptor beta chains reported below all come from one sample, sequenced in a study of T-cell reconstitution after alpha-beta-depleted transplantation in children. Unique molecular identifiers were incorporated when the TCRbeta library was constructed. TCRdb re-derived calls from the PCR reads in MiXCR, one entry per CDR3 protein. The sample has 500,000 to 650,000 distinct CDR3 sequences; about an eighth are singletons. Sequences were derived from PBMCs, mostly from graft donor cells, sampled 180 days after TCRalphabeta/CD19-depleted stem cell transplant. The receptors were sampled from a female patient aged 2-10 years who had a stem cell transplant for aplastic anemia, so the T cells may come from the graft donor.

This sequence joins TRBV19 and TRBJ2-2, with 9 bases that match TRBD2. Germline V gene sequence: CDR1 LNHDA, CDR2 SQIVND (reference sequence). The CDR3 sequence is 15 residues long. Trimming cost V 5 bases and J 7 bases; bases outside gene matches: 8. CDR3 in DNA: TGTGCCAGTAGTCAACTAGCGGGTAGTATCGGGGAGCTGTTTTTT. It codes for CASSQLAGSIGELFF.

This clonotype was observed a few times. The rearrangement links TRBV20-1 to TRBJ2-7; 9 bases map to TRBD1. This CDR3 spans 13 amino acids. Germline values: CDR1 DFQATT, CDR2 SNEGSKA (reference sequence). V lost 5 bases and J lost 3; bases outside the gene matches: 5. In DNA, the CDR3 is TGCAGTGCTCTAACGACAGGGGGCTACGAGCAGTACTTC. Its translation: CSALTTGGYEQYF.

The chain has TRBV12-3 or TRBV12-4 and TRBJ2-7; either TRBD1 or TRBD2 may supply D (5 bases each). The CDR3 length is 15 residues. The ends were cut back, 1 base at V and 0 bases at J, with 10 bases in the middle. The CDR3 protein is CASSLGGADSYEQYF. Here the CDR3 DNA reads TGTGCCAGCAGTTTAGGAGGGGCTGACTCCTACGAGCAGTACTTC.

The chain recombines TRBV12-3 or TRBV12-4 with TRBJ1-2; D unresolved. There are 12 residues in the CDR3. Trimming stripped 10 bases from V and 4 bases from J, with 13 bases between. CDR3 region: CATIIRGYGYTF. CDR3 in DNA: TGTGCCACCATAATCCGGGGCTATGGCTACACCTTC.

This sequence joins TRBV7-8 and TRBJ2-1, with D uncertain. The CDR3 covers 13 residues. Germline V CDR1 and CDR2: SGHVS, FQNEAQ. With 1 base removed from V and 7 bases from J, the gap between germline ends came to 8 bases. The CDR3 nucleotides are TGTGCCAGCAGCTTAGGGGCAAAGAATGAGCAGTTCTTC. Amino acid sequence: CASSLGAKNEQFF. Full variable domain (missing parts from reference TRBV7-8 and TRBJ2-1): GAGVSQSPRYKVAKRGQDVALRCDPISGHVSLFWYQQALGQGPEFLTYFQNEAQLDKSGLPSDRFFAERPEGSVSTLKIQRTQQEDSAVYLCASSLGAKNEQFFGPGTRLTVL.

This clonotype appeared a few times. J is TRBJ2-7 and V is TRBV27, with D possibly TRBD1 on 6 matching bases. This CDR3 is 18 amino acids long. V lost 7 bases and J 1 base, leaving 26 bases between the germline ends. In germline, CDR1 is MNHEY, CDR2 SMNVEV (reference sequence). The DNA for the CDR3 is TGTGCCAGCACCCCCCTGCTTAGGGCCGGGACACTTTCCTACGAGCAGTACTTC. The encoded protein is CASTPLLRAGTLSYEQYF.

Only a few counts were recorded for this clonotype. The chain carries TRBV7-9 and TRBJ2-7; tentative D call: TRBD2 (5 bases). V lost 0 bases to trimming and J lost 4 bases, with 19 bases between them. CDR1 is SEHNR, CDR2 FQNEAQ, per germline (reference sequence). The CDR3 totals 17 residues. This CDR3 reads CASSLAVGSLAIYEQYF. CDR3 DNA sequence: TGTGCCAGCAGCTTAGCGGTCGGATCCCTAGCCATATACGAGCAGTACTTC. The full variable domain, its missing parts supplied by reference TRBV7-9 and TRBJ2-7, is DTGVSQNPRHKITKRGQNVTFRCDPISEHNRLYWYRQTLGQGPEFLTYFQNEAQLEKSRLLSDRFSAERPKGSFSTLEIQRTEQGDSAMYLCASSLAVGSLAIYEQYFGPGTRLTVT.

This clonotype was seen a few times. The chain joins TRBV6-1 to TRBJ2-6; D is tentatively TRBD1 or TRBD2 (5 bases each). Germline V gene data show CDR1 as MNHNS and CDR2 as SASEGT. V was clipped by 8 bases and J by 0 bases, with 20 bases between them. CDR3 length: 18 amino acids. CDR3 DNA sequence: TGTGCCAGCCTTAAGCTGGGGGTCGCGAACTCTGGGGCCAACGTCCTGACTTTC. The encoded protein is CASLKLGVANSGANVLTF.

A word on this clonotype: A much bigger clone sits one base away, suggesting this may be a read error. The chain employs TRBV4-2 and TRBJ2-6, with a possible D match to TRBD1 (6 bases). This CDR3 is 20 amino acids long. Germline V gene sequence: CDR1 LGHNA, CDR2 YNFKEQ. V was trimmed by 3 bases and J by 0 bases, leaving 21 bases between them. The DNA for the CDR3 is TGTGCCAGCAGCCATGATCCGTTTCCCAGGGGACACTCTGGGGCCAACGTCCTGACTTTC. This encodes CASSHDPFPRGHSGANVLTF.

For the CDR3, the DNA is TGTGCCAGCAGTGAGGGTTGGCTAGCGGGAGGCTGGAACGAGCAGTACTTC. Its protein is CASSEGWLAGGWNEQYF. The chain employs TRBV25-1 and TRBJ2-7; 11 nucleotides agree with TRBD2. Germline V gene data show CDR1 as MGHDK and CDR2 as SYGVNS. V was clipped by 3 bases and J by 5 bases; unmatched bases: 12. This CDR3 is built from 17 residues.

This clonotype was observed at least ten times. J is TRBJ2-6 and V is TRBV12-3 or TRBV12-4; no reliable D call. The length of the CDR3 is 17 residues. Between the trimmed V and J ends, which lost 6 bases and 0 bases, there was a span of 15 bases. The chain's CDR3 is CASSPSRLLSGANVLTF. The CDR3 region has the DNA TGTGCCAGCAGCCCTTCGAGACTCCTCTCTGGGGCCAACGTCCTGACTTTC.

This clonotype showed up many times. The chain is built from TRBV9 and TRBJ1-2; possibly TRBD1 for D (5 bases). The germline V gene encodes CDR1 SGDLS and CDR2 YYNGEE. This CDR3 has 15 amino acids. Trimming took 0 bases from V and 4 from J, leaving 13 bases between them. The CDR3 region has the DNA TGTGCCAGCAGCGTAGAATTGGGGCACGGCTATGGCTACACCTTC. Its protein is CASSVELGHGYGYTF. Full variable domain (missing parts from reference TRBV9 and TRBJ1-2): DSGVTQTPKHLITATGQRVTLRCSPRSGDLSVYWYQQSLDQGLQFLIQYYNGEERAKGNILERFSAQQFPDLHSELNLSSLELGDSALYFCASSVELGHGYGYTFGSGTRLTVV.

The CDR3 bases are TGTGCCAGCAGCCGGGACAGGGGGTTCGGTCAGCCCCAGCATTTT. This sequence encodes CASSRDRGFGQPQHF. This rearrangement joins TRBV28 to TRBJ1-5; 11 bases are a match to TRBD1. CDR1 and CDR2 from the germline V gene are MDHEN and SYDVKM. The trim removed 6 bases at V and 6 bases at J, leaving 7 bases unmatched. The CDR3 is 15 amino acids.

This clonotype showed up just a few times. This sequence joins TRBV6-1 and TRBJ2-7, with unresolved D. Trimming cost V 3 bases and J 7 bases, with 10 bases left between them. CDR3 length equals 12 residues. The germline V gene has CDR1 MNHNS and CDR2 SASEGT. This CDR3 reads CASSDRIREQYF. CDR3 nucleotide sequence: TGTGCCAGCAGTGACCGTATAAGGGAGCAGTACTTC.

This clonotype was seen ten or more times. The rearrangement joins TRBV18 to TRBJ2-3, with 8 bases matching TRBD2. The CDR3 loop spans 15 amino acids. V was pared by 6 bases and J by 7 bases, with 12 bases of the junction left unmatched. Germline V CDR1 and CDR2: KGHSH, LQKENI. Written as DNA, the CDR3 is TGTGCCAGCTCCGCCCTGGAGCGGGGGCCACATACGCAGTATTTT. Its protein is CASSALERGPHTQYF.

Only a few counts were recorded for this clonotype. The J gene is TRBJ2-5, the V gene TRBV7-2; D perhaps matches TRBD2 (6 bases). The CDR3 spans 17 residues. Germline values: CDR1 SGHTA, CDR2 FQGNSA. Trimming took 1 base from V and 7 from J, leaving 22 bases between them. CDR3 amino acids: CASSLVGGNTPKVTQYF. The CDR3 DNA follows: TGTGCCAGCAGCTTAGTGGGGGGAAACACCCCGAAGGTGACCCAGTACTTC.